This T cell receptor beta chain was captured by sequencing in a study of beta chain features in type 1 diabetes. Findings and caveats of the study: Shortening of TCRB CDR3s, moderate but significant, appeared in all four CD4+ subsets of Type 1 diabetes patients. The VDJ junctions of type 1 diabetes patients carried fewer insertions and more deletions.

This clone was seen only a few times. What it recognizes is unknown. Germline assignment: CDR1 SGDLS and CDR2 YYNGEE. The CDR3 runs 15 residues. With 0 bases removed from V and 0 bases from J, the gap between germline ends came to 10 bases. TCRB transcripts that were expressed got sequenced, as all of the isolated RNA had been reverse transcribed. TCRdb's table, derived via immunoSEQ multiplex PCR, lists solely in-frame clones and lacks some. Among roughly 500,000 clones, more than 9.5% were seen once, and the ten largest hold 0.046%. The sequence was collected from a young woman in good health. The chain combines TRBV9 with TRBJ2-7; D is ambiguous. Specimen: naive CD4+ T cells from blood. CDR3 residues: CASSVGPARSYEQYF. In nucleotides, the CDR3 is TGTGCCAGCAGCGTAGGACCGGCCCGCTCCTACGAGCAGTACTTC.